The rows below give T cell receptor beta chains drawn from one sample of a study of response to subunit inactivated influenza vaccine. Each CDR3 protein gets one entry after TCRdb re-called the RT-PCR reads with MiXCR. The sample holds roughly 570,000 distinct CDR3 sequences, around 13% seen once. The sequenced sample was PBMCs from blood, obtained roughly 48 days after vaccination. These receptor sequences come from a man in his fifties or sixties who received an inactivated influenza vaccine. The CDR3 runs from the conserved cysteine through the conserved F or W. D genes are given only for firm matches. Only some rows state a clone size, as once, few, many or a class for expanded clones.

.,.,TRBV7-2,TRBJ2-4,CASSSTPIDIQYF,TGTGCCAGCAGCTCAACTCCTATTGACATTCAGTACTTC
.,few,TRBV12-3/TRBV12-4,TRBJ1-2,CASSLDRGRYYGYTF,TGTGCCAGCAGTTTAGATAGGGGCCGATACTATGGCTACACCTTC
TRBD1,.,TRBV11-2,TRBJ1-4,CASSLSPHRGPAGKLFF,TGTGCCAGCAGCTTATCCCCACACAGGGGGCCCGCGGGAAAACTGTTTTTT
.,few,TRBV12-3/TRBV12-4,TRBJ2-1,CASRPHNNNEQFF,TGTGCCAGCAGACCCCACAATAATAATGAGCAGTTCTTC
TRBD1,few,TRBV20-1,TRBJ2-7,CSARDSRDRVAYEQYF,TGCAGTGCTAGAGATAGTCGGGACAGGGTTGCCTACGAGCAGTACTTC
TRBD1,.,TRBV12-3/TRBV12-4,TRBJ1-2,CASSPGQGRNYGYTF,TGTGCCAGCAGTCCCGGACAGGGAAGGAACTATGGCTACACCTTC
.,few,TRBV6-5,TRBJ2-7,CASSYIGSPYEQYF,TGTGCCAGCAGTTACATCGGCTCCCCCTACGAGCAGTACTTC
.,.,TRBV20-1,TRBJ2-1,CSARVGALRDNEQFF,TGCAGTGCTAGGGTGGGGGCGCTTAGGGACAATGAGCAGTTCTTC
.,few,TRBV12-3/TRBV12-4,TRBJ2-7,CASSLARNPYEQYF,TGTGCCAGCAGTTTGGCACGAAACCCCTACGAGCAGTACTTC
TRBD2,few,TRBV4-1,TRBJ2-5,CASSPTSGVETQYF,TGCGCCAGCAGCCCGACGAGCGGGGTAGAGACCCAGTACTTC
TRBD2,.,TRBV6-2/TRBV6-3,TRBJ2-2,CASVAQLLAGGTGELFF,TGTGCCAGCGTGGCCCAATTACTAGCGGGAGGTACCGGGGAGCTGTTTTTT
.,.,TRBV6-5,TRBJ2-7,CASSYLGEGYEQYF,TGTGCCAGCAGTTACCTCGGGGAAGGATACGAGCAGTACTTC
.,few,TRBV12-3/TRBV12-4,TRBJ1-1,CASSLLSLSTMNTEAFF,TGTGCCAGCAGTTTGCTTTCACTATCCACCATGAACACTGAAGCTTTCTTT
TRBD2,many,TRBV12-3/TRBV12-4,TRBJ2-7,CASSSPGGTYEQYF,TGTGCCAGCAGCTCACCGGGAGGAACCTACGAGCAGTACTTC
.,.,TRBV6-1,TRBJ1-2,CASSEEGSVYGYTF,TGTGCCAGCAGTGAAGAAGGCAGTGTATATGGCTACACCTTC
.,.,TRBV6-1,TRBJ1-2,CASSELSYGYTF,TGTGCCAGCAGTGAGTTGAGCTATGGCTACACCTTC
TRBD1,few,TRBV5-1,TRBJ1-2,CASSLSQGGSGYTF,TGCGCCAGCAGCCTGTCACAGGGGGGCTCTGGCTACACCTTC
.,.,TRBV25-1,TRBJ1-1,CASSEVGPQNTEAFF,TGTGCCAGCAGTGAAGTGGGACCGCAGAACACTGAAGCTTTCTTT
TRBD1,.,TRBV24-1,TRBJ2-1,CATSDPTTGGAYNEQFF,TGTGCCACCAGTGACCCAACGACAGGGGGAGCCTACAATGAGCAGTTCTTC
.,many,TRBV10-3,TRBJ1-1,CAISLDILNTEAFF,TGTGCCATCAGCCTTGACATCCTGAACACTGAAGCTTTCTTT
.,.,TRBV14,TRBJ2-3,CASRNSVTDTQYF,TGTGCCAGCAGAAACAGTGTGACAGATACGCAGTATTTT
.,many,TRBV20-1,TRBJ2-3,CSARQETDTQYF,TGCAGTGCTAGACAGGAAACGGATACGCAGTATTTT
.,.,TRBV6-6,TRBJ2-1,CAIGQLNEQFF,TGTGCCATCGGGCAACTCAATGAGCAGTTCTTC
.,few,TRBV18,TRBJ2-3,CASSPMGSTDTQYF,TGTGCCAGCTCACCAATGGGTTCCACAGATACGCAGTATTTT
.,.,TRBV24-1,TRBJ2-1,CATSDVLGVRNEQFF,TGTGCCACCAGTGACGTACTAGGGGTCCGGAATGAGCAGTTCTTC
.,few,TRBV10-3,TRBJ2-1,CAISADGSNEQFF,TGTGCCATCAGTGCGGACGGGAGCAATGAGCAGTTCTTC
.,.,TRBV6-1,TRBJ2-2,CASSPTGEATGELFF,TGTGCCAGCAGCCCCACAGGGGAGGCCACCGGGGAGCTGTTTTTT
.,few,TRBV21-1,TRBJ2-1,CASSKSKGLTYNEQFF,TGTGCCAGCAGCAAATCGAAAGGTCTCACCTACAATGAGCAGTTCTTC
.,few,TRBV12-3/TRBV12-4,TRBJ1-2,CASSLRGIEGGYTF,TGTGCCAGCAGTTTGCGGGGGATTGAGGGTGGCTACACCTTC
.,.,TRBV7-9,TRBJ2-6,CASSLTRSGANVLTF,TGTGCCAGCAGCCTCACCAGGTCTGGGGCCAACGTCCTGACTTTC
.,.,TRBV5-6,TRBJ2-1,CASSSNRAQFF,TGTGCCAGCAGCTCGAACAGGGCACAGTTCTTC
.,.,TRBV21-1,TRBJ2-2,CASIVRAPSPWTGELFF,TGTGCCAGCATAGTCAGGGCCCCTTCTCCTTGGACCGGGGAGCTGTTTTTT
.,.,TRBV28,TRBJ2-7,CASRRGSGSTYEQYF,TGTGCCAGCAGACGCGGATCAGGCAGTACCTACGAGCAGTACTTC
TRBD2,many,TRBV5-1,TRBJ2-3,CASSLAGLAGSTDTQYF,TGCGCCAGCAGCTTGGCCGGACTAGCGGGATCCACAGATACGCAGTATTTT
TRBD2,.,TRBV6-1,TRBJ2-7,CATNREAPYEQYF,TGTGCCACCAACCGGGAGGCACCCTACGAGCAGTACTTC
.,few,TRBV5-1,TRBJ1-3,CASSPTRGPGNTIYF,TGCGCCAGCAGCCCGACGCGAGGGCCTGGAAACACCATATATTTT
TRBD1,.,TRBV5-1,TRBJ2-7,CASSLMGQGEGSYEQYF,TGCGCCAGCAGCTTAATGGGACAGGGGGAAGGCTCCTACGAGCAGTACTTC
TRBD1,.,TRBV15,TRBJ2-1,CATSRDPRTGTSF,TGTGCCACCAGCAGAGACCCAAGGACAGGTACTAGCTTC
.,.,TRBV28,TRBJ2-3,CASSFLGSGDPPDTQYF,TGTGCCAGCAGTTTTTTGGGGTCGGGAGACCCCCCGGATACGCAGTATTTT
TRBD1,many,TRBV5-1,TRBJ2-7,CASSLIQGAGEQYF,TGCGCCAGCAGCTTGATTCAGGGGGCCGGGGAGCAGTACTTC
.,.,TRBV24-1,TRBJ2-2,CATSDFGRNTGELFF,TGTGCCACCAGTGATTTCGGGAGAAACACCGGGGAGCTGTTTTTT
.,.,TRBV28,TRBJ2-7,CASSLGGHLGEQYF,TGTGCCAGCTCTCTGGGGGGACACCTGGGCGAGCAGTACTTC
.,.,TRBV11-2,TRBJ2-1,CASSLDGRAHGNEQFF,TGTGCCAGCAGCTTAGATGGCAGGGCGCATGGGAATGAGCAGTTCTTC
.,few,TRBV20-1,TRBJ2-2,CSATDSNTGELFF,TGCAGTGCTACGGACAGTAACACCGGGGAGCTGTTTTTT
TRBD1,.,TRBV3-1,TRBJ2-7,CASSHAGTERTEQYF,TGTGCCAGCAGCCACGCCGGGACAGAACGAACCGAGCAGTACTTC
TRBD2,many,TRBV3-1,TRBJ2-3,CASSPAGLAVSRPVDTQYF,TGTGCCAGCAGCCCAGCCGGACTAGCGGTTTCTCGGCCGGTGGATACGCAGTATTTT
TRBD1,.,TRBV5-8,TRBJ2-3,CASSLEGAYGADTQYF,TGTGCCAGCAGCTTGGAGGGGGCCTATGGGGCAGATACGCAGTATTTT
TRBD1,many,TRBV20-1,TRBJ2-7,CSAQPPGQGAYEQYF,TGCAGTGCTCAGCCACCGGGACAGGGGGCCTACGAGCAGTACTTC
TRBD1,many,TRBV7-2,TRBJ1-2,CASSLAAGGSNYGYTF,TGTGCCAGCAGCTTAGCGGCAGGGGGCTCAAACTATGGCTACACCTTC
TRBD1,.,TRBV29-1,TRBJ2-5,CSAKADRGVGETQYF,TGCAGCGCCAAAGCAGACAGGGGAGTCGGAGAGACCCAGTACTTC